A selection of T cell receptor beta chains follows, all from one sample in a study of T cell clonotyping in hematopoietic cell transplantation. The protocol was immunoSEQ multiplex PCR, while the TCRdb copy is restricted to in-frame clones and leaves out a portion. The top ten hold just under 6% of the sample, which has about 50,000 clones, 80% to 90% seen once. This material consisted of peripheral blood mononuclear cells, taken before stem cell transplant. These receptors originate from a man between 60 and 75 years old with biphenotypic leukemia. Some clones in this sample may be carry-over from other donors' samples. Both conserved end residues are part of each CDR3. A D gene is named only where the DNA matches it firmly. Clone size is stated in some rows and not others, as once, few, many or a class when expanded.

.	TRBV29-1	TRBJ2-6	.	TGCAGCGTTTTATTTGGTACTGGGGCCAACGTCCTGACTTTC	CSVLFGTGANVLTF
TRBD1	TRBV7-2	TRBJ2-7	.	TGTGCCAGCAGCCCCGGGACAGACTACGAGCAGTACTTC	CASSPGTDYEQYF
.	TRBV19	TRBJ2-6	.	TGTGCCAGTAGGAGGTCCATCCGGCTCTCTGGGGCCAACGTCCTGACTTTC	CASRRSIRLSGANVLTF
.	TRBV7-9	TRBJ2-7	.	TGTGCCAGCTCTCCCAGTGGGGGGGCCGGGCCCCGCGAGCAGTACTTC	CASSPSGGAGPREQYF
TRBD1	TRBV7-2	TRBJ2-5	.	TGTGCCAGCAGATACGGGACAGGGGGCGCGGAGACCCAGTACTTC	CASRYGTGGAETQYF
.	TRBV5-4	TRBJ2-1	.	TGTGCCAGCAGCCAGAGTTTCGGGAATGAGCAGTTCTTC	CASSQSFGNEQFF
TRBD1	TRBV28	TRBJ1-2	.	TGTGCCAGCACCTCCCCTGGGGACAGGGCATTCCTCTATGGCTACACCTTC	CASTSPGDRAFLYGYTF
TRBD2	TRBV6-5	TRBJ2-7	once	TGTGCCAGCAGTTACTCGACTAGCGGGATCTACGAGCAGTACTTC	CASSYSTSGIYEQYF
TRBD2	TRBV28	TRBJ2-1	.	TGTGCCAGCACAGTAGCGGGAGATGAGCAGTTCTTC	CASTVAGDEQFF
.	TRBV4-1	TRBJ1-2	.	TGCGCCAGCAGCCAAGAGAGGAGGGATGGCTATGGCTACACCTTC	CASSQERRDGYGYTF
.	TRBV4-1	TRBJ2-6	once	TGCGCCAGCAGCCCCGGAGGTGCCCCTGGGGCCAACGTCCTGACTTTC	CASSPGGAPGANVLTF
.	TRBV27	TRBJ2-2	.	TGTGCCAGCAGCTTCCTGGGACTGACCGGGGAGCTGTTTTTT	CASSFLGLTGELFF
TRBD2	TRBV28	TRBJ2-5	.	TGTGCCAGCAGTTTACTAGCGGGAGGGAACGGACAAGAGACCCAGTACTTC	CASSLLAGGNGQETQYF
.	TRBV4-1	TRBJ2-7	.	TGCGCCAGCAGCCAAGATAGTGACGAGCAGTACTTC	CASSQDSDEQYF
TRBD1	TRBV19	TRBJ2-1	.	TGTGCCAGTAACTTTCCGGGACAGGGGCTCGATGAGCAGTTCTTC	CASNFPGQGLDEQFF
.	TRBV29-1	TRBJ2-3	.	TGCAGCGTTGAAGATTCACAGCGGTCTAGCACAGATACGCAGTATTTT	CSVEDSQRSSTDTQYF
TRBD1	TRBV9	TRBJ2-3	.	TGTGCCAGCAGCGGACAGAGACAGGGTGCGGCAGATACGCAGTATTTT	CASSGQRQGAADTQYF
.	TRBV7-2	TRBJ2-7	.	TGTGCCAGCAGCTTTGCCAGGGCCGACGAGCAGTACTTC	CASSFARADEQYF
TRBD2	TRBV11-2	TRBJ2-7	.	TGTGCCAGCAGCTTAAGCGCGGGAGGGGTAAGCGAGCAGTACTTC	CASSLSAGGVSEQYF
.	TRBV5-1	TRBJ1-1	.	TGCGCCAGCAGCTTGGGGGATGAGGACACTGAAGCTTTCTTT	CASSLGDEDTEAFF
TRBD1	TRBV27	TRBJ2-3	.	TGTGCCAGCAGTCCGACGGACAGGGACACAGATACGCAGTATTTT	CASSPTDRDTDTQYF
.	TRBV6-5	TRBJ1-2	.	TGTGCCAGCAGCGCTACGGGAGGGGGCTACACCTTC	CASSATGGGYTF
TRBD2	TRBV5-1	TRBJ2-7	.	TGCGCCAGCAGCTTCGGGAGGGCTGCCCACGAGCAGTACTTC	CASSFGRAAHEQYF
.	TRBV28	TRBJ1-2	.	TGTGCCAGCAGTTGGAACTATGGCTACACCTTC	CASSWNYGYTF
TRBD1	TRBV5-5	TRBJ2-7	.	TGTGCCAGCAGCTTGGGACAGGGGGCGCATCTATACGAGCAGTACTTC	CASSLGQGAHLYEQYF
TRBD2	TRBV9	TRBJ2-1	few	TGTGCCAGCAGCGTTAGCGGGAGGCAGTACAATGAGCAGTTCTTC	CASSVSGRQYNEQFF
TRBD2	TRBV7-9	TRBJ2-3	.	TGTGCCAGCAGTTATAGCGGGACTAGCACAGATACGCAGTATTTT	CASSYSGTSTDTQYF
.	TRBV20-1	TRBJ2-5	.	TGCAGTGCTAAGGGTTATGAGACCCAGTACTTC	CSAKGYETQYF
.	TRBV10-3	TRBJ2-1	.	TGTGCCATCAGTGACCTAGCTAGTGAGCAGTTCTTC	CAISDLASEQFF
TRBD2	TRBV4-2	TRBJ2-3	.	TGTGCCAGCAGCCAAGTCGGAGGAGCGGGAGGGGGGTGGTTAGGGCAGTATTTT	CASSQVGGAGGGWLGQYF
TRBD1	TRBV6-6	TRBJ1-4	few	TGTGCCAGCAGTTACCCCCTGGGACAGAGTAATGAAAAACTGTTTTTT	CASSYPLGQSNEKLFF